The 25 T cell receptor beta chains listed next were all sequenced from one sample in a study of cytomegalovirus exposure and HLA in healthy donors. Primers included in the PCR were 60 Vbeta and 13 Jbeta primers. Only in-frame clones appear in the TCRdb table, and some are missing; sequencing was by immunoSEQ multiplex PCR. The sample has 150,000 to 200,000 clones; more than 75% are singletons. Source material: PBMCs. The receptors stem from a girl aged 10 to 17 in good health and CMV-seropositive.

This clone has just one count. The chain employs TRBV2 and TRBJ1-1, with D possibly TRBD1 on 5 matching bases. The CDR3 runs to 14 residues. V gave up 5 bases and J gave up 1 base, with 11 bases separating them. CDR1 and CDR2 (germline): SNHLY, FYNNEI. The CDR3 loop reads CASSRDSSNTEAFF. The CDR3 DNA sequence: TGTGCCAGCAGTAGGGACTCCTCGAACACTGAAGCTTTCTTT. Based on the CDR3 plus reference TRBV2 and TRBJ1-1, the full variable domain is EPEVTQTPSHQVTQMGQEVILRCVPISNHLYFYWYRQILGQKVEFLVSFYNNEISEKSEIFDDQFSVERPDGSNFTLKIRSTKLEDSAMYFCASSRDSSNTEAFFGQGTRLTVV.

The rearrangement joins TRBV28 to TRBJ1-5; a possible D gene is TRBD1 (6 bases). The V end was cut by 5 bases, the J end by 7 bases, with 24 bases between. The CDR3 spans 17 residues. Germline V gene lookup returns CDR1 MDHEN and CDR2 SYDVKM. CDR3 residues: CASSGGAGRVVRQPQHF. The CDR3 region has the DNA TGTGCCAGCAGTGGGGGCGCAGGGAGAGTAGTGCGGCAGCCCCAGCATTTT.

The CDR3 loop reads CACEGAREKLFF. Written as DNA, the CDR3 is TGTGCCTGTGAGGGGGCGCGTGAAAAACTGTTTTTT. The chain uses TRBV30 and TRBJ1-4; TRBD1 aligns across 7 bases. The germline V gene has CDR1 GTSNPN and CDR2 SVGIG (reference sequence). The CDR3 extends over 12 amino acids. The trim removed 6 bases at V and 7 bases at J, leaving 5 bases unmatched.

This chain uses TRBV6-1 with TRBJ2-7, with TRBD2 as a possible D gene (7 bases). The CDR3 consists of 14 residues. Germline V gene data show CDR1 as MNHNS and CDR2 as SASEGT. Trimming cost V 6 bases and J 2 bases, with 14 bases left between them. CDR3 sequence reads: CASRAGATTYEQYF. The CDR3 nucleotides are TGTGCCAGCAGGGCGGGGGCGACGACCTACGAGCAGTACTTC.

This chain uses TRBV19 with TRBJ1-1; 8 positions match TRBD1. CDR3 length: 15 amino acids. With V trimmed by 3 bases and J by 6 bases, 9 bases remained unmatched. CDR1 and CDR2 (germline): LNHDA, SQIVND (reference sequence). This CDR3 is CASSMGAGGFAEAFF. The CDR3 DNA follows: TGTGCCAGTAGTATGGGGGCAGGGGGCTTCGCTGAAGCTTTCTTT.

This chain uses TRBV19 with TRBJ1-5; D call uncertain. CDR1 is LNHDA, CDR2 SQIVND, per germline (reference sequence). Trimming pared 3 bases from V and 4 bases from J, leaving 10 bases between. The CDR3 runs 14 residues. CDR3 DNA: TGTGCCAGTAGTATTGAGAGAAGAAATCAGCCCCAGCATTTT. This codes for CASSIERRNQPQHF.

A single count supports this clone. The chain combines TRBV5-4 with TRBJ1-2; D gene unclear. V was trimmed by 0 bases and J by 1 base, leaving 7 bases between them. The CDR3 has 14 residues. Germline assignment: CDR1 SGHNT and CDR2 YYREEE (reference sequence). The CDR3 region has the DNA TGTGCCAGCAGCTTGGAAGCCCGTAACTATGGCTACACCTTC. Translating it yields CASSLEARNYGYTF.

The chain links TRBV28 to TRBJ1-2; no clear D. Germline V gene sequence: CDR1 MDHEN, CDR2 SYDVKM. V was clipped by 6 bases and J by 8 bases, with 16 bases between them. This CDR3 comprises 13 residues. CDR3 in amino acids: CASRPLGVEGYTF. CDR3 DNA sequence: TGTGCCAGCAGGCCTCTGGGCGTCGAAGGCTACACCTTC.

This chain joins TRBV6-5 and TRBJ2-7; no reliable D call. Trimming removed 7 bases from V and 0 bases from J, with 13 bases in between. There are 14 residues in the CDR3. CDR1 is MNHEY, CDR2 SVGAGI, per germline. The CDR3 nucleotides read TGTGCCAGCACCAGAGACACCTACTCCTACGAGCAGTACTTC. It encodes CASTRDTYSYEQYF.

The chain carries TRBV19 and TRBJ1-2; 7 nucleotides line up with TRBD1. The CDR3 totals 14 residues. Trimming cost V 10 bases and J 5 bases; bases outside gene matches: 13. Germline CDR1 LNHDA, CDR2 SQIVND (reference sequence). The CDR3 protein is CATATGVGLYGYTF. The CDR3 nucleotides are TGTGCCACCGCCACAGGGGTAGGTCTGTATGGCTACACCTTC.

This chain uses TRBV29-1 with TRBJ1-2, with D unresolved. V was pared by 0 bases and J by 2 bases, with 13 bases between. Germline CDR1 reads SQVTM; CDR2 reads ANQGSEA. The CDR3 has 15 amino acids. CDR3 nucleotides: TGCAGCGTTGAAGATCGTGTAAGCATAAACTATGGCTACACCTTC. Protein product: CSVEDRVSINYGYTF.

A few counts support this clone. The CDR3 protein is CASSDSLTGELFF. As DNA, the CDR3 is TGTGCCAGCAGTGACTCTCTGACCGGGGAGCTGTTTTTT. This chain links TRBV6-4 with TRBJ2-2; D not certain. Trimming cost V 0 bases and J 5 bases, with 4 bases left between them. CDR1 and CDR2 from the germline V gene are MRHNA and SNTAGT. The CDR3 runs 13 residues.

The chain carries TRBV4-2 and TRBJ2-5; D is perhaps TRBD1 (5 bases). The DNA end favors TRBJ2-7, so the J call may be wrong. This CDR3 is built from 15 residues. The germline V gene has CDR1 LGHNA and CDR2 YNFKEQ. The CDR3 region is CASSQAVTGPYEQYF. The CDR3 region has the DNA TGTGCCAGCAGCCAGGCGGTTACAGGTCCCTACGAGCAGTACTTC.

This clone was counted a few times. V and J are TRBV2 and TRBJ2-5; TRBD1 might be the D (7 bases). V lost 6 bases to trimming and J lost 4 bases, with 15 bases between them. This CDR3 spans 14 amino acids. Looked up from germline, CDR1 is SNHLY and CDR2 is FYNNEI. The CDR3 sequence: CASSRNRGGETQYF. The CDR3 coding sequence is TGTGCCAGCAGCAGAAACAGGGGAGGAGAGACCCAGTACTTC.

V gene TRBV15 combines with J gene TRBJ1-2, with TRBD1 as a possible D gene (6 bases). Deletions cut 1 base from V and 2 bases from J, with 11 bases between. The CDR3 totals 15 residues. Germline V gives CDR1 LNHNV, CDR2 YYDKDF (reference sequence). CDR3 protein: CATSRGRTDNYGYTF. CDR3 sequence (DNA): TGTGCCACCAGCAGAGGTCGGACAGACAACTATGGCTACACCTTC.

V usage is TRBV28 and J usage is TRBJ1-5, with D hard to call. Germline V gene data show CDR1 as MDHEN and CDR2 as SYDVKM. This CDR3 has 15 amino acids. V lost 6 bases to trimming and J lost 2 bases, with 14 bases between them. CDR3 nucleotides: TGTGCCAGCAGCCTCCCGAAGGCGGGCAATCAGCCCCAGCATTTT. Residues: CASSLPKAGNQPQHF. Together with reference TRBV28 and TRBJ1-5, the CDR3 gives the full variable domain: DVKVTQSSRYLVKRTGEKVFLECVQDMDHENMFWYRQDPGLGLRLIYFSYDVKMKEKGDIPEGYSVSREKKERFSLILESASTNQTSMYLCASSLPKAGNQPQHFGDGTRLSIL.

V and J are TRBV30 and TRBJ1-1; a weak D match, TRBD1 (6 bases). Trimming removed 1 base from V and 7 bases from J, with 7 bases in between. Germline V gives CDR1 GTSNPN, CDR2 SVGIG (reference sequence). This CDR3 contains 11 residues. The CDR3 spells CAWSGTVEAFF. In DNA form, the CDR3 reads TGTGCCTGGAGTGGGACAGTTGAAGCTTTCTTT.

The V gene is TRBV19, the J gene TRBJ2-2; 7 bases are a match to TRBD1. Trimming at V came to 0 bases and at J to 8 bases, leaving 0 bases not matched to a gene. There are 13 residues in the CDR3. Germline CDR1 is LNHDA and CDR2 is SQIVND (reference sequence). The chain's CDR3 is CASSIEQGGELFF. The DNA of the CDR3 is TGTGCCAGTAGTATAGAACAGGGGGGGGAGCTGTTTTTT.

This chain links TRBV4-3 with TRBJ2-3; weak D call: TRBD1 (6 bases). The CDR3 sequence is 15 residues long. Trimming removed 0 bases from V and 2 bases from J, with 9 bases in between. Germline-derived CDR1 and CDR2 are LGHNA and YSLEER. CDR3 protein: CASSQDRDITDTQYF. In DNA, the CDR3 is TGCGCCAGCAGCCAAGATCGGGACATCACAGATACGCAGTATTTT.

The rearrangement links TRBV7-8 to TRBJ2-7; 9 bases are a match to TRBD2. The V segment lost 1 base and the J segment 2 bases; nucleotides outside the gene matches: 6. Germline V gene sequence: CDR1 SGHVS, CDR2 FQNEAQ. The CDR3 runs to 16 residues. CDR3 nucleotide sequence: TGTGCCAGCAGCTTAGAAAGGACTAGCGTGGCCTACGAGCAGTACTTC. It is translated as CASSLERTSVAYEQYF.

CDR3 amino acids: CSVDNQGTGELFF. Here the CDR3 DNA reads TGCAGCGTTGATAATCAGGGAACCGGGGAGCTGTTTTTT. The gene calls are TRBV29-1 and TRBJ2-2; D may be TRBD1 (5 bases). Germline V CDR1 and CDR2: SQVTM, ANQGSEA. V lost 3 bases and J lost 5, with 10 bases in between. The CDR3 extends over 13 amino acids.

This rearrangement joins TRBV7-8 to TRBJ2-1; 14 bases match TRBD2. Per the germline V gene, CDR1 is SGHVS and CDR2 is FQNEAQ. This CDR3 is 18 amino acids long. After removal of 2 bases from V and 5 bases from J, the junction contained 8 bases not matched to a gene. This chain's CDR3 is CASSLPGLAGVLNNEQFF. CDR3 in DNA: TGTGCCAGCAGCTTACCGGGACTAGCGGGAGTTCTCAACAATGAGCAGTTCTTC.

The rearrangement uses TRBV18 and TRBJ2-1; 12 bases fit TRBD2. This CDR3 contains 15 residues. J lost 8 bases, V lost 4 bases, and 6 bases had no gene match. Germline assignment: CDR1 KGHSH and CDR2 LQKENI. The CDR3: CASSLRLAGEDEQFF. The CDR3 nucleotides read TGTGCCAGCTCACTGAGACTAGCGGGAGAGGATGAGCAGTTCTTC.

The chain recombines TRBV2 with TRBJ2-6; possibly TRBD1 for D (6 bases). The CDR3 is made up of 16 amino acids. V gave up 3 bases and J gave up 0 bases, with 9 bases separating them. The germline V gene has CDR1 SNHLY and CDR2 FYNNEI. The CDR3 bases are TGTGCCAGCAGTGACCTAGGGGGCTCTGGGGCCAACGTCCTGACTTTC. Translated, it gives CASSDLGGSGANVLTF. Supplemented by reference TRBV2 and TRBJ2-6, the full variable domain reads EPEVTQTPSHQVTQMGQEVILRCVPISNHLYFYWYRQILGQKVEFLVSFYNNEISEKSEIFDDQFSVERPDGSNFTLKIRSTKLEDSAMYFCASSDLGGSGANVLTFGAGSRLTVL.

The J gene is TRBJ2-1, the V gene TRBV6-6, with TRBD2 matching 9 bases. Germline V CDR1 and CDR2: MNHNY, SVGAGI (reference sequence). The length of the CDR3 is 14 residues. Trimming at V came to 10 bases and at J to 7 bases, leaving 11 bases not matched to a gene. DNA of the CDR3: TGTGCCACTAAACCGGGACTAGCTGGTAATGAGCAGTTCTTC. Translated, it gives CATKPGLAGNEQFF.